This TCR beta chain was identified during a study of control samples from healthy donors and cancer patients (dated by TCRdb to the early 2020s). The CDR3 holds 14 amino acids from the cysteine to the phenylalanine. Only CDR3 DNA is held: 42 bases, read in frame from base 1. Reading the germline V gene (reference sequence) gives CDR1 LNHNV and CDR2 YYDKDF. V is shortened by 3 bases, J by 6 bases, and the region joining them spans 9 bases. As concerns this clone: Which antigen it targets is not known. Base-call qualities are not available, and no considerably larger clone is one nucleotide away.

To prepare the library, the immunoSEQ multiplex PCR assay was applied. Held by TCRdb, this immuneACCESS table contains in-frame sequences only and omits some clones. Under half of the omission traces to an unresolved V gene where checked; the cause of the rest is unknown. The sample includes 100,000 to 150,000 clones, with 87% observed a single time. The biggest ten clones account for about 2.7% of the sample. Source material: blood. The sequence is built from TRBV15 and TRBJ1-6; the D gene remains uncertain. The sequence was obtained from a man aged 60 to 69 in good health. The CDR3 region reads CATSSQGINSPLHF. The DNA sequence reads TGTGCCACCAGCAGCCAAGGGATTAATTCACCCCTCCACTTT.